The sequence of this T cell receptor beta chain was determined in a study of T cells in Graves' hyperthyroidism and ophthalmopathy. General study points: Most expanded thyroid clonotypes above 0.001 also appeared in blood.

From RNA transcripts, TCR beta CDR3 regions were amplified. Carried out on the TCR CDR3, a first-round RT-PCR used the HTBI primer set. TCRdb re-derived calls from the multiplex PCR reads in MiXCR, one entry per CDR3 protein. The profile shows approximately 210,000 distinct CDR3 sequences, roughly 17% of them singletons. In patients aged 18 to 65, hyperthyroidism was newly diagnosed, with duration under 2 months. Exclusion criteria comprised uncontrolled infection, other autoimmune disease, pregnancy or lactation. Diagnoses were established using clinical symptoms, serum thyroxine and TRAb, thyroid ultrasound and orbital computed tomography. Note on this clonotype: Antigen specificity is unknown.

The sequenced sample consisted of blood. The source of this sequence is a man in his forties or fifties with Graves' hyperthyroidism.

The CDR3 spells CASSVDTGRPLHF. The CDR3 coding sequence is TGTGCCAGCAGCGTAGACACAGGCCGACCCCTCCACTTT. This rearrangement joins TRBV9 to TRBJ1-6, with D possibly TRBD1 on 5 matching bases. V gave up 0 bases and J gave up 12 bases, with 10 bases separating them. The CDR3 loop spans 13 amino acids. CDR1 is SGDLS and CDR2 is YYNGEE in the germline V gene.